Listed here is a single T cell receptor beta chain. The antigen is not known. Sorting based on CD45RO/CCR7/CD25/CD127/CD95/CD27 separated CD4+ naive, central memory, regulatory and stem cell-like memory cells. Purity exceeded 98% in all sorted populations. These data are taken from a study of beta chain features in type 1 diabetes. Broader study findings: When Type 1 diabetes patients were examined, their TCRB CDR3s proved moderately but significantly shorter in all four CD4+ subsets.

Every bit of the isolated RNA underwent reverse transcription, so sequencing read expressed TCRB transcripts. There were 3 million to 4 million reads on average in the naive, central memory and regulatory T cell samples. Some clones are missing from TCRdb's copy, which holds only in-frame ones; the method was immunoSEQ multiplex PCR. The sample contains just over 450,000 clones, approximately 30% of which appear only once. V lost 5 bases to trimming and J lost 8 bases; unmatched junction nucleotides: 3. There are 14 residues in the CDR3. CDR1 and CDR2 from the germline V gene are SNHLY and FYNNEI. The rearrangement links TRBV2 to TRBJ2-4; TRBD2 agrees at 13 bases. The clonotype was recovered from a man between 18 and 29 years old in good health. The sequencing sample was made of naive CD4+ T cells from blood. CDR3 in amino acids: CASSRTSGRDIQYF. Written as DNA, the CDR3 is TGTGCCAGCAGTAGGACTAGCGGGAGAGACATTCAGTACTTC.